This T cell receptor beta chain was observed in a study of beta chain features in type 1 diabetes. Study-level points and caveats: In all four CD4+ subsets, TCRB CDR3 length was significantly, moderately reduced in type 1 diabetes.

The CDR3 spans 19 residues. Germline-derived CDR1 and CDR2 are SGDLS and YYNGEE. The V gene end was trimmed by 0 bases and the J gene end by 4 bases; junction bases not matched to a gene: 9. Expressed TCRB transcripts were sequenced because the isolated RNA had all been reverse transcribed beforehand. Using immunoSEQ multiplex PCR, the repertoire was profiled, and TCRdb retains in-frame clones only, with some absent. Of approximately 600,000 clones in the sample, 9.5% to 15% are singletons; the top ten hold around 0.12%. This clone was found a few times. Its cognate antigen is unknown. This TCR was recovered from a man between 25 and 39 years old with type 1 diabetes. The rearrangement uses TRBV9 and TRBJ2-3; TRBD2 agrees at 15 bases. Sequencing was done on a sample of naive CD4+ T cells from blood. This CDR3 is CASSVGTSGGAKLSDTQYF. CDR3 coding DNA: TGTGCCAGCAGCGTAGGGACTAGCGGGGGGGCCAAACTCTCAGATACGCAGTATTTT. Variable domain in full (rest from reference TRBV9 and TRBJ2-3): DSGVTQTPKHLITATGQRVTLRCSPRSGDLSVYWYQQSLDQGLQFLIQYYNGEERAKGNILERFSAQQFPDLHSELNLSSLELGDSALYFCASSVGTSGGAKLSDTQYFGPGTRLTVL.